This TCR beta chain stems from a study of CD8 T cells in Susac syndrome. Findings and limits, study-wide: By the study's own acknowledgment, its TCR sequencing and HLA analysis included relatively few individuals.

Both CD4+ and CD8+ T cells were negatively isolated, and TEMRA cells underwent FACS enrichment. In regard to this clonotype: The target antigen is unknown.

The RNA input was about 0.5 to 1 ug, and it was reverse transcribed with random hexamers. The immunoSEQ assay covered 54 Vbeta and 13 Jbeta segments for CDR3. TCRdb reprocessed the immunoSEQ multiplex PCR reads via MiXCR and lists one record per CDR3 protein. The sample records fewer than 80,000 distinct CDR3 sequences, about 94% being singletons. The sample taken for sequencing was CD8+ T cells from PBMCs. This clonotype was sampled from a human donor with multiple sclerosis.

CDR3 nucleotide sequence: TGCAGTGCGAGGAGGGCAGGGACCTACGAGCAGTACTTC. Translated, it gives CSARRAGTYEQYF. This chain uses TRBV20-1 with TRBJ2-7; tentatively, D is TRBD2 (6 bases). V was trimmed by 6 bases and J by 2 bases, leaving 14 bases between them. From germline, CDR1 is DFQATT and CDR2 SNEGSKA (reference sequence). The CDR3 is made up of 13 amino acids.